The rows below give T cell receptor beta chains drawn from one sample of a study of OX40 agonist ivuxolimab in advanced cancers. This table comes from immunoSEQ multiplex PCR, and its TCRdb copy is limited to in-frame clones, with some not included. The table lists roughly 10,000 clones, about 88% of them singletons. Source: CD4+ or CD8+ T cells sorted from blood, taken in a trial of the OX40 agonist ivuxolimab. The receptors shown here come from an adult with an advanced solid tumor such as melanoma, head and neck, liver or kidney cancer. The CDR3 runs from the conserved cysteine through the conserved F or W. A D gene is named only where the DNA matches it firmly. Expanded clones get a size class; other rows say once, few or many, or leave the size out.

j_gene,v_gene,abundance,d_gene,CDR3nt,CDR3aa
TRBJ1-5,TRBV23-1,.,.,TGCGCCAGCAGTCAATCGACATTCCGCAATCAGCCCCAGCATTTT,CASSQSTFRNQPQHF
TRBJ2-1,TRBV12-5,.,.,TGTGCTAGTGGTCACCTGTCTGGCAATGAGCAGTTCTTC,CASGHLSGNEQFF
TRBJ2-2,TRBV13,once,.,TGTGTCAGTACTGCACCGGACTACACCGGGGAGCTGTTTTTT,CVSTAPDYTGELFF
TRBJ1-6,TRBV10-1,.,.,TGCGCCAGCAGTGAAGACAGCAACTATAATTCACCCCTCCACTTT,CASSEDSNYNSPLHF
TRBJ2-7,TRBV7-3,.,TRBD2,TGTGCCAGCAGCGCCTCTAGCGGGGGACCCCACGAGCAGTACTTC,CASSASSGGPHEQYF
TRBJ2-7,TRBV5-1,.,TRBD1,TGCGCCAGCAGCTTTGAAGGGACAGGGGGCTACTCCTACGAGCAGTACTTC,CASSFEGTGGYSYEQYF
TRBJ2-2,TRBV7-3,.,TRBD1,TGTGCCAGCAGCTTCGTCGGGACAGGGGAAGAGAGAGCCGGGGAGCTGTTTTTT,CASSFVGTGEERAGELFF
TRBJ2-3,TRBV6-6,.,.,TGTGCCAGCAAGACTACCACAGATACGCAGTATTTT,CASKTTTDTQYF
TRBJ2-7,TRBV29-1,once,.,TGCAGCGTTCCTCTGATGGGGGTTCGGTACGAGCAGTACTTC,CSVPLMGVRYEQYF
TRBJ2-7,TRBV27,.,TRBD1,TGTGCCAGCGGGCTACCAGGGACAGGCGTCTACGAGCAGTACTTC,CASGLPGTGVYEQYF
TRBJ2-1,TRBV28,.,TRBD1,TGTGCCAGCAGTCCCGACAGGGACCTTATACTCAATGAGCAGTTCTTC,CASSPDRDLILNEQFF
TRBJ2-7,TRBV6-6,.,.,TGTGCCAGCAATACGGGCGTCTCCTACGAGCAGTACTTC,CASNTGVSYEQYF
TRBJ2-3,TRBV27,few,TRBD1,TGTGCCAGCAAGGGGGACAGAAACACAGATACGCAGTATTTT,CASKGDRNTDTQYF
TRBJ2-7,TRBV5-1,.,.,TGCGCCAGCAGGGAGGGGTTTAGCGAGCAGTACTTC,CASREGFSEQYF
TRBJ1-2,TRBV14,.,.,TGTGCCAGCAGCCCAAAAGGGTATTATGGCTACACCTTC,CASSPKGYYGYTF
TRBJ2-5,TRBV7-9,.,.,TGCGCCAGCAGCTCCACCATCGAAGAGACCCAGTACTTC,CASSSTIEETQYF
TRBJ1-1,TRBV13,.,.,TGTGCCAGCAGCCCGACACCGATTACTGAAGCTTTCTTT,CASSPTPITEAFF
TRBJ2-1,TRBV28,.,.,TGTGCCAGCAGTTTAAGTGGGGGCCGATACAATGAGCAGTTCTTC,CASSLSGGRYNEQFF
TRBJ2-7,TRBV19,.,TRBD2,TGTGCCAGTAGTATAGGGGGGGGGAACTCCTCCTTC,CASSIGGGNSSF
TRBJ2-1,TRBV13,.,.,TGTGCCAGCAGCTTAACAACGGCAATCCAGTCCTACAATGAGCAGTTCTTC,CASSLTTAIQSYNEQFF
TRBJ2-1,TRBV2,once,.,TGTGCCAGCAGTGAAGGGGTCCACAATGAGCAGTTCTTC,CASSEGVHNEQFF
TRBJ1-6,TRBV28,.,TRBD1,TGTGCCAGCAGTTTCAGGGGGGGTCGTTCACCCCTCCACTTT,CASSFRGGRSPLHF
TRBJ1-5,TRBV19,.,.,TGTGCCAGTAGTACCTTCAATCAGCCCCAGCATTTT,CASSTFNQPQHF
TRBJ1-3,TRBV9,.,.,TGTGCCAGCAGCGTAGAGGTAGCAACCGTCTCTGGAAACACCATATATTTT,CASSVEVATVSGNTIYF
TRBJ1-2,TRBV5-5,hyperexpanded,TRBD1,TGTGCCAGCAGCTGGACAGGGGACTATGGCTACACCTTC,CASSWTGDYGYTF
TRBJ1-1,TRBV28,.,.,TGTGCCAGCAGTTTAGGGAACACTGAAGCTTTCTTT,CASSLGNTEAFF
TRBJ2-7,TRBV2,.,TRBD1,TGTGCCAGCAGTCGGACAGGCCCCTACGAGCAGTACTTC,CASSRTGPYEQYF
TRBJ1-2,TRBV5-1,.,TRBD1,TGCGCCAGCAGCTTGTCCGGGACAGGGATTATGGATGGCTACACCTTC,CASSLSGTGIMDGYTF
TRBJ2-5,TRBV5-6,.,.,TGTGCCAGCAGCTTGCTACAGTTAAACTCAGGGGAGACCCAGTACTTC,CASSLLQLNSGETQYF
TRBJ2-5,TRBV9,.,TRBD2,TGTGCCAGCAGCCTCAGCGGGGGGGAAGAGACCCAGTACTTC,CASSLSGGEETQYF
TRBJ2-7,TRBV9,.,.,TGTGCCAGCAGCGCCGGGGGAAGGAGCTCCTACGAGCAGTACTTC,CASSAGGRSSYEQYF
TRBJ2-5,TRBV27,.,.,TGTGCCAGCAGTTTATTGAGGGGGGAGGGGGCCCAGTACTTC,CASSLLRGEGAQYF
TRBJ2-2,TRBV4-1,.,TRBD1,TGCGCCAGCAGCCAAGCGAGACAGGGATCCCCGAAGCTGTTTTTT,CASSQARQGSPKLFF
TRBJ2-7,TRBV6-5,.,.,TGTGCCAGCGGAATAACAGGGTGGGCCTACGAGCAGTACTTC,CASGITGWAYEQYF
TRBJ2-2,TRBV13,.,.,TGTGCCAGCAGTTTAACAGGGTCCGGGGAGCTGTTTTTT,CASSLTGSGELFF
TRBJ1-2,TRBV27,.,.,TGTGCCAGCACCGAATTCTGGGGGGGTAACTATGGCTACACCTTC,CASTEFWGGNYGYTF
TRBJ1-1,TRBV6-5,.,.,TGTGCCAGCAGTTACCGAACGTGGAACACTGAAGCTTTCTTT,CASSYRTWNTEAFF
TRBJ2-5,TRBV29-1,.,.,TGCAGCGTTGAAACGGGCAGGGTCCATTCAGAGACCCAGTACTTC,CSVETGRVHSETQYF
TRBJ2-7,TRBV7-3,.,.,TGTGCCAGCAGCTTAGTCCCAGGGAACGAGCAGTACTTC,CASSLVPGNEQYF
TRBJ2-2,TRBV12-5,.,TRBD1,TGTGCTAGTGGTTTAGGGACAGTTACCGGGGAGCTGTTTTTT,CASGLGTVTGELFF
TRBJ1-2,TRBV27,.,TRBD1,TGTGCCAGCAGTTTGGGACAGGGGGTCTATGGCTACACCTTC,CASSLGQGVYGYTF
TRBJ2-7,TRBV6-1,once,TRBD1,TGTGCCAGCAGTGACGGGACAGGGGTATCCTACGAGCAGTACTTC,CASSDGTGVSYEQYF
TRBJ2-7,TRBV6-1,.,.,TGTGCCAGCAGTGAAGCTACAGGATCAGGCTACGAGCAGTACTTC,CASSEATGSGYEQYF
TRBJ2-7,TRBV7-9,few,.,TGTGCCAGCAGCCCAAGCTCCTACGAGCAGTACTTC,CASSPSSYEQYF
TRBJ2-7,TRBV27,.,.,TGTGCCAGCAGTTTATCCGGCGGCGGGAACTACGAGCAGTACTTC,CASSLSGGGNYEQYF